This T cell receptor beta chain was sequenced in a study of cytomegalovirus exposure and HLA in healthy donors (dated by TCRdb to between 2016 and 2019). About the full investigation: According to an earlier analysis of 587 of the donors, roughly 180 million T cells yielded roughly 110 million unique TCR beta sequences and approximately 300 Gb of sequence data. Roughly five DR-DQ haplotypes were handled as single units for association and clustering, since linkage in the cohort was strong. Donor age, sex, ethnicity and CMV serostatus were collected together with the repertoire data. In a later genetic analysis, genome-wide SNP genotypes for about 55% of the roughly 700 donors were used, and that subset was treated as a discovery cohort. All discovery cohort repertoires had been generated using a single sequencing platform. On average, around 200,000 unique TCR beta nucleotide sequences were sequenced per donor among 300 to 500 genotyped donors of the cohort, with about 19% of those sequences being non-productive. To predict cytomegalovirus infection status, the study combined high-throughput TCR immunosequencing, statistical association of individual TCRs with disease status, and machine learning. To study patterns of TCR occurrence, a later analysis re-analyzed previously published TCR beta repertoires from 500 to 850 donors and added high-resolution HLA genotyping. Rather than drawing on any new phenotypic data, the later analysis identified candidate immune exposures from TCR beta sequences and the way those sequences occurred across donors. Roughly 300 gigabases of sequencing data and approximately 91 million unique TCR sequences made up an early release that covered several hundred HLA-typed donors. The study was designed to test whether signatures of past pathogen exposure could be identified by cataloging public T cell receptors. HLA typing included class I and class II loci at four-digit resolution. The study profiled the T cell repertoires of some 610 subjects by immunosequencing and related them to cytomegalovirus serostatus. Of the 398 genotyped donors, over 70% fell in the genetic ancestry cluster associated with self-reported Caucasian donors. The number of donors typed differed by locus, with 629-630 for A, B, C, DRB1 and DQB1, over 500 for DQA1, under 610 for DPA1, and 472 for DPB1. In an earlier analysis of about 590 of the donors, high-throughput TCR beta sequencing was used to judge whether each TCR beta V gene segment behaved as functional or pseudogenic. Along with the approximately 650-subject first cohort, a separate validation cohort of over a hundred different subjects was used. Study-wide findings and limitations: The presence/absence analyses assumed that sequencing depth was roughly uniform across donors, and that assumption may not be true. In a later analysis, TCR association rates were found to vary across HLA loci, with the most associated TCRs seen for DRB1 alleles and the fewest for HLA-C alleles. Only TCR beta chains were sequenced in this cohort, and the absence of alpha or paired-chain data limited detectable features. In the study, 164 TCR beta chains were listed as associated with cytomegalovirus. A further reported finding was that TCR beta sequences accurately predicted the HLA-A and HLA-B alleles for most subjects in the first cohort. A cluster of highly shared sequence variants was judged likely to represent a technical artifact of the sequencing pipeline. When HLA alleles, especially DR and DQ, strongly co-occurred, TCR associations were difficult to assign to individual alleles. Because HLA typing was missing for some donors at each locus, association tests included only the typed subset. In an earlier analysis of roughly 500 of the donors, most TCR beta V segments appeared in productive rearrangements about 87% or about 30% of the time, broadly matching IMGT annotations. In a later genetic analysis, fewer N-insertions in productive TCRs were reported among donors in an Asian-associated ancestry cluster than the roughly 700-donor mean. A few of the identified cytomegalovirus-associated TCR beta chains were confirmed in vitro to be specific for cytomegalovirus antigens. The classifier was reported to diagnose cytomegalovirus status with high specificity and sensitivity in both the original and validation cohorts. A later genetic analysis associated a missense DCLRE1C variant with V-gene and J-gene trimming of TCR beta chains, and an independent cohort replicated the association. Most TCR sequences were seen in very few donors, while some public TCRs were found in many individuals. A later analysis reported that several top co-occurrence clusters appeared linked to parvovirus B19, influenza, CMV and Epstein-Barr virus. The only immune exposure information available for the cohort was CMV serostatus. Because counts were too low, some 16 rarely observed V segments, including chromosome 9 orphons, were excluded from the earlier analysis of 587 of the donors. According to the authors, the approach could potentially be generalized to other disease states and immunological phenotypes. Some IMGT-functional V segments, including TRBV6-2 and TRBV6-3, could not be distinguished by the 87-base-pair reads and were therefore excluded. At a false discovery rate of 0.05, a later analysis linked around 17,000 TCR beta sequences to specific HLA alleles. Correlated functional status among segregating V segments might be attributable to linkage disequilibrium, but an unknown experimental factor could not be ruled out. A later analysis found that most CMV-associated TCR beta chains appeared HLA-restricted, with HLA associations seemingly driven largely by CMV exposure. Compared with equally common non-associated chains, HLA-associated TCR beta chains in a later analysis were more clonally expanded and had lower generation probabilities.

Libraries came from the immunoSEQ multiplex PCR assay. A mixture of 60 forward primers for TCR Vbeta segments and 13 reverse primers for TCR Jbeta segments was used in the multiplex PCR. The CDR3 region of rearranged TCR beta genes was amplified from genomic DNA by a multiplex PCR assay. On the Illumina HiSeq System, the amplified TCR beta libraries were sequenced as 87-base-pair reads. In the original analysis: A later analysis tallied 70 million to 100 million unique TCR beta chains across the 550 to 850 repertoires, and around 9.9 million of those chains were shared by two or more donors. A nearest-neighbor algorithm error-corrected the raw reads and collapsed the reads into unique sequences, merging closely related sequences to remove PCR and sequencing errors. To assign V, D and J gene segments, CDR3 sequences were aligned to IMGT reference sequences. For a sequence to be retained, at least a six-nucleotide match to both a V gene segment and a J gene segment was required. A rearrangement counted as productive if the CDR3 had no stop codons and remained in frame with V and J, and every other rearrangement counted as non-productive. CDR3 was defined by IMGT convention, running from the second conserved V-encoded cysteine to the conserved J-encoded phenylalanine. Sequences without an unambiguous match to a single V gene segment were excluded from the earlier analysis of about 600 of the donors. An earlier analysis of a few hundred of the donors classified V segments as functional when productive rearrangements were above 56.7% and as segregating when the standard deviation between donors was above 5%. A statistical classification framework was built to diagnose cytomegalovirus status from the catalog of TCR beta chain sequences. V and J gene assignment, in a later analysis, came from comparing TCR nucleotide sequences with IMGT/GENE-DB human TR gene sequences. Using the TCRdist pipeline, a later analysis assigned CDR3 sequences along with most-parsimonious VDJ recombination scenarios. In a later analysis, each TCR beta chain was defined by its CDR3 amino acid sequence together with its V-gene family, and reads lacking a unique V-gene family were excluded. A later analysis removed 592 highly shared, low-generation-probability nucleotide sequences to deal with suspected cross-contamination and a sequencing artifact. A later analysis calculated a clonal expansion index for each public chain from normalized within-repertoire ranks of inferred template counts. In a later analysis, generation probabilities were computed using a VDJ recombination model fitted to out-of-frame rearrangements, and the results were checked against IGoR. In a later analysis, TCR-TCR, TCR-HLA and TCR-CMV co-occurrence was scored with hypergeometric tests, and a repertoire-size bias correction was applied to TCR pairs. To estimate false discovery rates, a later analysis permuted the HLA or CMV assignments 20 times. In a later analysis, co-occurring TCRs were grouped using DBSCAN, and TCRdist sequence similarity was added for clustering within HLA-allele-positive subsets. Co-occurrence clustering excluded repertoires with fewer than 30,000 or more than 120,000 public chains, plus five with anomalous nucleotide sharing. TCRdb took this table from immuneACCESS and kept in-frame rearrangements with V and J called. Such tables lack part of the clones; where checked against another copy, unresolved V genes explain under half of the gap, and the rest is unexplained. That table furnishes V, J and clone size, whereas the DNA furnished D and trimming. The sample table holds 100,000 to 150,000 clones, of which about 78% were seen once. The ten top clones hold 1.4% to 1.5% of the sample.

The cohort was made up of roughly 670 healthy bone marrow donors. All cohort members were sampled while nominally healthy, although unrecorded immune exposures were likely present. The donor tested CMV seronegative, placing the donor among the approximately 400 seronegative members of the cohort. Every donor gave a peripheral blood sample, and the peripheral blood mononuclear cells from that sample were used for TCR beta sequencing. The Qiagen DNeasy Blood Extraction Kit was used to extract genomic DNA from the blood cell samples. Trimming at the junction amounts to 1 base on V and 0 bases on J, and the germline ends lie 10 bases apart. CDR1 and CDR2 are read off the germline V gene as LGHNA and YNFKEQ. The CDR3 goes from the cysteine to the phenylalanine over 16 residues. Only the CDR3 region is kept as DNA, spanning 48 bases read in frame from base 1. Worth noting for this clone: What this receptor recognizes is not known. Base quality data are lacking; no much larger clone is found one base away.

This receptor chain uses TRBV4-2 and TRBJ2-1; the D gene assignment is ambiguous. Sequencing was done on a sample of PBMCs. The origin of this receptor is a female donor in good health and CMV-seronegative. CDR3 loop: CASSQGAEPSYNEQFF. The nucleotides are TGTGCCAGCAGCCAAGGGGCAGAGCCCTCCTACAATGAGCAGTTCTTC.